The present T cell receptor beta chain was sequenced within a study of CD8 T cells in ankylosing spondylitis. Study-wide results and caveats: Disease-associated clones were CD8+ and fairly uncommon in peripheral blood. Earlier reports found some motif variants in synovial fluid and blood in reactive arthritis. Characteristic of ankylosing spondylitis blood, it appeared, was a TCR beta motif comprising eight highly homologous variants. Matched ankylosing spondylitis synovial fluid reportedly contained a significantly enriched population of disease-linked clones.

The CDR3 sequence is 15 residues long. Trimming stripped 0 bases from V and 6 bases from J, with 12 bases between. Germline CDR1 is MNHEY and CDR2 is SVGEGT. This clonotype occurred a few times. Its antigen is currently unknown. Making use of molecular barcodes, quantitative 5'-RACE generated TCR beta libraries. TCRdb itself ran the 5' RACE reads through MiXCR, one entry per CDR3 protein. Of 450,000 to 550,000 distinct CDR3 sequences listed, less than 6% were seen once; the top ten hold under 4.5%. Sequenced input: blood, either unsorted or a sorted T cell fraction (not recorded which). The TCR was taken from a male donor with ankylosing spondylitis. The genes are TRBV6-2 or TRBV6-3 and TRBJ1-5; possible D gene TRBD1, 6 bases. The CDR3 reads CASSYSGARTQPQHF. In nucleotides, the CDR3 is TGTGCCAGCAGTTACTCGGGGGCGCGGACTCAGCCCCAGCATTTT.